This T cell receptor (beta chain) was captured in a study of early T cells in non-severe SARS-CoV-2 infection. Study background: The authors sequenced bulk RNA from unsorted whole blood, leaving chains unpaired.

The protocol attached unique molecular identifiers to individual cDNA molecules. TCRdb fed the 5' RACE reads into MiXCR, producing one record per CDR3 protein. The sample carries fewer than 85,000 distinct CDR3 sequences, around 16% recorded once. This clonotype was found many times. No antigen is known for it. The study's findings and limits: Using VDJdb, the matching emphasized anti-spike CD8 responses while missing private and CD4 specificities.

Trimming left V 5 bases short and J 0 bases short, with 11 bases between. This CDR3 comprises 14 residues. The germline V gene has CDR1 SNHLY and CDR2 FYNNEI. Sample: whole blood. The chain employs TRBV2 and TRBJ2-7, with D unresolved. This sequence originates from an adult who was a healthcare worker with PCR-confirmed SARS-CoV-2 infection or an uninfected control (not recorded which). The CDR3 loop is CASSLTRSSYEQYF. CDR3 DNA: TGTGCCAGCAGTCTGACCAGAAGCTCCTACGAGCAGTACTTC.